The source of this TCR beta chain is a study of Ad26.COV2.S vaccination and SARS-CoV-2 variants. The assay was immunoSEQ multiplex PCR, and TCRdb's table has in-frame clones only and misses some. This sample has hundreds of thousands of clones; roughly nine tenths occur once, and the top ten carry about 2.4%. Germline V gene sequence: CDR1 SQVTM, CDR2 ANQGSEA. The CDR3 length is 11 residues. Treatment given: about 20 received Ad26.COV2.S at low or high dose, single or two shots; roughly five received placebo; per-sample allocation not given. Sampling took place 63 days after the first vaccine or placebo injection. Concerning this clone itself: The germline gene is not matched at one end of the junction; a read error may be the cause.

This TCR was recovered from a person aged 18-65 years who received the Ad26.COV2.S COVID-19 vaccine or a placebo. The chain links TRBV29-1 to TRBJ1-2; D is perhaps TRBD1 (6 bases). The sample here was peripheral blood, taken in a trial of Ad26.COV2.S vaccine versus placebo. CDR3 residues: CSGTEGTAYLF. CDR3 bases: TGCAGCGGGACAGAAGGGACGGCGTATCTTTTC.